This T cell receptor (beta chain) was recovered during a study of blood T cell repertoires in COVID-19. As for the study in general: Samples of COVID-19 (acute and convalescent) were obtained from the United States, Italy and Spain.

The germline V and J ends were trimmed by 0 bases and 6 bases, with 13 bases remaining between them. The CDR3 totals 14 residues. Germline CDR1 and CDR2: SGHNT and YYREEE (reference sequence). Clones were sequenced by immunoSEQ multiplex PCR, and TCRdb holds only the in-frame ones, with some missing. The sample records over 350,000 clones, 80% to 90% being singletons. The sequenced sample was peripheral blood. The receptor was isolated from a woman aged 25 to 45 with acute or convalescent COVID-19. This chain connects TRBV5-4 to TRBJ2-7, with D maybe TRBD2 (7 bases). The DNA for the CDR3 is TGTGCCAGCAGCTTGGACTTAGGGGGGGTCGAGCAGTACTTC. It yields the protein CASSLDLGGVEQYF.